This paragraph covers one TCR beta chain sequence. Its antigen remains undetermined. It has no much larger one-base neighbor in the sample; base qualities were not kept. The germline V gene sets CDR1 to MGHDK and CDR2 to SYGVNS. At the junction V is shortened by 5 bases and J by 7 bases, with 11 bases in between. The CDR3 runs 12 amino acids, cysteine and phenylalanine included. This entry keeps only the CDR3 DNA: 36 bases, framed from base 1. This specimen comes from a study of blood T cell repertoires in COVID-19 (TCRdb year 2020). About the investigation overall: Samples covering the acute and convalescent phases of COVID-19 were provided by collaborators in the United States, Italy and Spain. The prospective study material was composed of cDNA or gDNA derived from T cells, B-cell-depleted T cells, or PBMCs. Deeply sampled blood TCRbeta repertoires from subjects exposed to, actively infected with, or recovered from COVID-19 were included in the dataset. A freely available public database, intended as a resource for researchers studying the immune response to SARS-CoV-2, is where the repertoires were released. Samples were obtained from the ongoing ImmuneRACE study (first 160 participants) and from about 1,300 subjects provided by 6 global collaborators. A de-identified subject ID, COVID-19 status, age in years and sex were almost always included in the sample metadata. Where available, HLA class I and class II types were obtained from metadata supplied by the sample provider rather than from assay-based typing. What the work shows at the level of the full study, not this receptor alone: The amount of clinical and demographic metadata varied by source and participant and was provided uncurated.

At one collaborating source in Seattle, patients were enrolled during active infection and were followed longitudinally through the course of disease. Collaborating institutions collected whole blood in K2EDTA tubes following their own protocols. For TCRbeta analysis, collaborator samples were shipped as frozen whole blood, as isolated PBMCs, or as DNA extracted from either sample type. TCRbeta CDR3 regions were amplified from genomic DNA by means of the immunoSEQ Assay, a bias-controlled multiplex PCR. In the authors' own workflow: The number of nucleated cells in each sample was estimated from the amplification of reference gene primers within the assay. Sequence reads were collapsed and filtered to measure the absolute abundance of every unique TCRbeta CDR3 rearrangement. For each sample, productive Simpson clonality was calculated as the square root of Simpson's diversity index across productive rearrangements. TCRdb retrieved this table from immuneACCESS and kept in-frame rearrangements only. Not all clones are present; in checked studies, unresolved V genes account for under half, and no reason is known for the remainder. V, J and clone size derive from that table, while D and trimming were established from the DNA sequence. This sample holds 150,000 to 200,000 clones; 80% to 85% were observed only once. More than 12% of the sample belongs to the ten largest clones.

This receptor was identified in a woman in her seventies with COVID-19, enrolled during active disease. The sequenced material came from peripheral blood. This receptor chain uses TRBV25-1 and TRBJ1-1; matching of 5 bases hints at TRBD1 as the D gene. CDR3 sequence: CASSRGIHEAFF. The bases are TGTGCCAGCAGTCGGGGGATACATGAAGCTTTCTTT. This CDR3, with the reference TRBV25-1 and TRBJ1-1 proteins standing in past its ends, gives the full variable domain EADIYQTPRYLVIGTGKKITLECSQTMGHDKMYWYQQDPGMELHLIHYSYGVNSTEKGDLSSESTVSRIRTEHFPLTLESARPSHTSQYLCASSRGIHEAFFGQGTRLTVV.